This T cell receptor (beta chain) came from a study of shared clonotypes between healthy human individuals. Naive CD8 cells, CD45RO-negative and positively selected for CCR7, excluded terminally differentiated effector memory CD45RA+ cells. This clone appeared once. Germline assignment: CDR1 MGHRA and CDR2 YSYEKL. Trimming pared 4 bases from V and 6 bases from J, leaving 22 bases between. The CDR3 spans 17 residues. The data were produced by immunoSEQ multiplex PCR, yet TCRdb's version contains in-frame clones alone and is incomplete. The repertoire holds nearly 2 million clones, with roughly 95% as singletons.

The sample taken for sequencing was naive CD8+ T cells sorted from blood. The sequence was collected from a man aged 18 to 29 in good health. The chain couples TRBV4-1 to TRBJ2-1; D is unresolved. The CDR3 DNA sequence: TGCGCCAGCAGCCCGCAAGGTGGCCATAGCCCCATCAATGAGCAGTTCTTC. It translates to CASSPQGGHSPINEQFF.